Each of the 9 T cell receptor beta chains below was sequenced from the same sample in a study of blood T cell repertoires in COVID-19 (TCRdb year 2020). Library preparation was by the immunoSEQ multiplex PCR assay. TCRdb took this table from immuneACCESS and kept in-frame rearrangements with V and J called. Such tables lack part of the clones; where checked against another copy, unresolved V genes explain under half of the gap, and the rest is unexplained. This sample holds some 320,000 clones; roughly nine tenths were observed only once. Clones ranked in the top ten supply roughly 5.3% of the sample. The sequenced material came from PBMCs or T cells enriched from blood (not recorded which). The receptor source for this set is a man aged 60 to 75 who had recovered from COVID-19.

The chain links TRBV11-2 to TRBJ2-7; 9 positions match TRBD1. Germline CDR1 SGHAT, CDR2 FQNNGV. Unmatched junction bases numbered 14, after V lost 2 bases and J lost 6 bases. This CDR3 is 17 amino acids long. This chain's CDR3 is CASSLINSRDRASEQYF. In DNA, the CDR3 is TGTGCCAGCAGCTTAATTAATTCCCGGGACAGGGCTTCCGAGCAGTACTTC.

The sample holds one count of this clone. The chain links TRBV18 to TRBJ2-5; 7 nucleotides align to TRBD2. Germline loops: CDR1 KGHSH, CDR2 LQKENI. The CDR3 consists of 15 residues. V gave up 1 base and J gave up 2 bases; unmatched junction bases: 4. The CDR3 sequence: CASSPRLAEQETQYF. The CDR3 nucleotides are TGTGCCAGCTCACCACGGCTAGCGGAACAAGAGACCCAGTACTTC.

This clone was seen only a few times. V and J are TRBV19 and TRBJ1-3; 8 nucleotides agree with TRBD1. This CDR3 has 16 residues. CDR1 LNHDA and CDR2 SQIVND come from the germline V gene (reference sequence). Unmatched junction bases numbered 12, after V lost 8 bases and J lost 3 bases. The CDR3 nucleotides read TGTGCCAGTCGGCAGGGGGCCAGACCAAATGGAAACACCATATATTTT. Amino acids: CASRQGARPNGNTIYF.

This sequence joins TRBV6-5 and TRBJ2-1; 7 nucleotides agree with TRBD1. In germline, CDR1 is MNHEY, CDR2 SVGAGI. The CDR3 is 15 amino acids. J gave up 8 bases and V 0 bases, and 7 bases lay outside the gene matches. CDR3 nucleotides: TGTGCCAGCAGTTACTCCGAGACAGGGTCCCATGAGCAGTTCTTC. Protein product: CASSYSETGSHEQFF.

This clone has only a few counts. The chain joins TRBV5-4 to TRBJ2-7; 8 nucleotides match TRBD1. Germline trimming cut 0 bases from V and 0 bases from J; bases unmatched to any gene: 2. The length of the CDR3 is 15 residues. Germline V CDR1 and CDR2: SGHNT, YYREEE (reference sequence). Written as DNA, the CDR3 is TGTGCCAGCAGCTTGGGTGGGACAGGCTCCTACGAGCAGTACTTC. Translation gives CASSLGGTGSYEQYF.

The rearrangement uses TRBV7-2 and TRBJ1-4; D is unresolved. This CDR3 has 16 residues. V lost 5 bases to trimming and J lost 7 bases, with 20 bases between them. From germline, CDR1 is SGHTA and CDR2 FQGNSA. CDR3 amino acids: CASSPLPEGLGEKLFF. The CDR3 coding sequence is TGTGCCAGCAGCCCTTTACCCGAGGGATTGGGTGAAAAACTGTTTTTT.

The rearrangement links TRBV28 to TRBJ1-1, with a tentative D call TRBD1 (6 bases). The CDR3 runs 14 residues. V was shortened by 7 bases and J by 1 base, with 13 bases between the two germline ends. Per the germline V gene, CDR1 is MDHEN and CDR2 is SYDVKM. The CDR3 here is CASIAPDRNTEAFF. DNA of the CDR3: TGTGCCAGCATCGCCCCGGACAGGAACACTGAAGCTTTCTTT.

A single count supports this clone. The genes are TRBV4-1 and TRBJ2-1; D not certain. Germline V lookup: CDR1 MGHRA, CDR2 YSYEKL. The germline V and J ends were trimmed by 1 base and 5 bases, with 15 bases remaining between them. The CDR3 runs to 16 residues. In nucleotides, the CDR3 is TGCGCCAGCAGCCAAGGCGAGGTGGGTGGAAACAATGAGCAGTTCTTC. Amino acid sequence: CASSQGEVGGNNEQFF.

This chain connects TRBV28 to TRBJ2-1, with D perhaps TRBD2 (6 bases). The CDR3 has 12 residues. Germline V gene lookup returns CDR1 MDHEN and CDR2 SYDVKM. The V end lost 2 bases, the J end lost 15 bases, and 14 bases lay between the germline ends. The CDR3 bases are TGTGCCAGCAGTTTAACGGGAGAAGGCATGTTCTTC. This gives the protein CASSLTGEGMFF.